The clone carrying this TCR beta chain was detected once. Its antigen is currently unknown. Thyroid surgery took place with no prior treatment in any patient. V was shortened by 5 bases and J by 4 bases, with 15 bases between the two germline ends. CDR3 length equals 14 residues. Germline CDR1 DFQATT, CDR2 SNEGSKA (reference sequence). This sample was included in a study of metastatic and nonmetastatic thyroid tumors. Turning to the study itself: Repertoire comparisons spanned blood and tumor or nodule tissue from malignant and benign thyroid patients.

Original methodology: The study built a papillary thyroid cancer distant-metastasis classifier from CDR3 differences across clinicopathological groups. TCRdb reprocessed the PCR reads via MiXCR. The V and J calls were not made by the authors but by TCRdb's processing. The table shows about 16,000 clones, with approximately 32% occurring only once. Study-level findings and limits: Compared with benign nodules, malignant thyroid tumors were reported to have significantly higher TCR beta diversity in both blood and tumor.

The sample taken for sequencing was tumor tissue. The genes are TRBV20-1 and TRBJ1-3, with D uncertain. The receptor's source is a female donor with papillary thyroid cancer or a benign thyroid nodule (not recorded which). Some clones in this sample may be carry-over from other donors' samples. For the CDR3, the DNA is TGCAGTGCTCAAAGCCGGTCTGTAGGAAACACCATATATTTT. This sequence encodes CSAQSRSVGNTIYF.